Listed below are T cell receptor beta chains from one sample, sequenced in a study of T cells expressing NK-cell markers. TCRdb reworked the 5' RACE reads into one entry per CDR3 protein, no DNA. The sample table sets out 550,000 to 600,000 distinct CDR3 sequences. Sequencing input: blood T cells: a sorted CD56 or NKG2C T cell subset, CD4+ or CD8+ T cells, or bulk PBMC T cells (not recorded which). The receptor set was obtained from a man between 18 and 29 years old in good health. The CDR3 runs from the conserved cysteine through the conserved F or W.

j_gene	v_gene	CDR3aa
TRBJ1-2	TRBV29-1	CSVPLGRGDLYGYTF
TRBJ1-2	TRBV4-2	CASSQDQGAVGYTF
TRBJ2-2	TRBV5-1	CASSLKTGRNTGELFF
TRBJ1-3	TRBV20-1	CSASGTGSIRGNTIYF
TRBJ2-5	TRBV11-3	CASSLVGGGGETQYF
TRBJ1-5	TRBV7-9	CASSITLTEINQPQHF
TRBJ2-3	TRBV18	CASSPARWGADTQYF
TRBJ2-1	TRBV7-2	CASSLAGGIVEQFF
TRBJ2-1	TRBV20-1	CSAPGTGGGYNEQFF
TRBJ2-3	TRBV5-1	CASSRQQHTQYF
TRBJ2-2	TRBV7-9	CASSSWGLPTGELFF
TRBJ1-6	TRBV12-3/TRBV12-4	CASSRDRPRSNSPLHF
TRBJ1-5	TRBV27	CASTAVPDSNQPQHF
TRBJ1-2	TRBV2	CASRARDRVSDYGYTF
TRBJ2-1	TRBV7-2	CASSLASARTYNEQFF
TRBJ2-3	TRBV12-3/TRBV12-4	CASSSRVGSGRPTDTQYF
TRBJ2-3	TRBV12-3/TRBV12-4	CASRFGDTQYF
TRBJ2-3	TRBV6-2/TRBV6-3	CASSPGLGITDTQYF
TRBJ2-5	TRBV6-5	CASSYSNSGSKTQYF
TRBJ2-5	TRBV27	CASSLVMGQEETQYF
TRBJ1-6	TRBV4-2	CASSQEWQGGHSPLHF
TRBJ2-1	TRBV7-3	CASSLTDTTFNEQFF
TRBJ2-3	TRBV20-1	CSAISPTSGPTDTQYF
TRBJ1-4	TRBV7-2	CASSRGGGEKLFF
TRBJ2-2	TRBV5-1	CASSLGPVREELFF
TRBJ2-1	TRBV7-9	CASSLTLGREANNEQFF
TRBJ2-7	TRBV6-2/TRBV6-3	CASSTPRVVRSYEQYF
TRBJ2-2	TRBV5-1	CASSLETTGIGGELFF
TRBJ1-3	TRBV12-3/TRBV12-4	CASDGHQYSGNTIYF
TRBJ2-6	TRBV24-1	CATSDPGTGKSGANVLTF
TRBJ2-7	TRBV27	CASRKGLGSSYEQYF
TRBJ2-3	TRBV12-3/TRBV12-4	CASSLERARLTDTQYF
TRBJ2-7	TRBV4-2	CASSPTWDSNYEQYF
TRBJ2-7	TRBV5-6	CASSLDASSEQYF
TRBJ1-4	TRBV4-3	CASSAGQATNEKLFF
TRBJ2-1	TRBV7-9	CASSSGQLIDEQFF
TRBJ2-1	TRBV5-1	CASSLGGRVMDNEQFF
TRBJ1-2	TRBV12-3/TRBV12-4	CASSPDTASYGYTF
TRBJ2-5	TRBV4-2	CASSQEAGSGLGTQYF
TRBJ2-1	TRBV7-2	CASSLDLVINEQFF
TRBJ2-1	TRBV12-3/TRBV12-4	CASRPGVVASKGNEQFF
TRBJ2-3	TRBV10-3	CAIATIERGTDTQYF
TRBJ2-1	TRBV29-1	CSVLGADFYNEQFF
TRBJ2-7	TRBV12-3/TRBV12-4	CASSPDFGSSYEQYF
TRBJ2-3	TRBV5-6	CASSTTASGKTDTQYF
TRBJ2-7	TRBV27	CASSLTAGVEQYF
TRBJ2-7	TRBV20-1	CSVSTSGRPHEQYF